The T cell receptor beta chain under discussion was sequenced for a study of shared clonotypes between healthy human individuals (dated by TCRdb to 2020 to 2021). Background on the whole study: The cohort included three men and a couple of women between 18 and 49 years of age. Per donor, leukapheresis produced somewhere between about 0.9 and 9.5 billion PBMCs. Libraries were prepared and TCR repertoires were sequenced by different laboratories using diverse techniques, in order to increase sequencing depth and limit assay-specific biases. For each donor, CD4 naive and CD4 memory were each given three plates, CD8 naive was given two plates, and CD8 memory was given one plate. To estimate repertoire size and how much clonotypes are shared between individuals, the study performed deep sequencing of blood TCR repertoires from a few healthy adults. What the work shows at the level of the full study, not this receptor alone: Even with the large sequencing depth, rarefaction of the sorted-subset datasets indicated that sequencing was incomplete. The genetic and exposure-history diversity represented was limited by the small number of donors. Sharing across a few donors was observed for approximately 5% of naive CD4, 3.5% of naive CD8, 2.3% of memory CD4, and approximately 0.41% of memory CD8 clonotypes. Only blood was sampled, and tissue TCR repertoires likely differ from those in blood. Higher generation probabilities were observed for clonotypes shared by all four sorted-subset donors than for non-shared clonotypes. Pairwise subsampling indicated that sequencing depth was expected to affect the degree of clonotype sharing among donors. Estimated clonotype richness was generally larger for naive than for memory subsets.

CD8 naive samples were CD45RO-negative cells positively selected for CCR7, giving a CD45RA+CCR7+ population that excluded TemRA cells. The donors were healthy, HIV-negative adults who had no recently reported acute infections or vaccinations. All donors were Caucasian adults living in Nashville, Tennessee, USA. Blood was obtained by leukapheresis, after which PBMCs were separated by Ficoll-Histopaque density gradient centrifugation and cryopreserved in liquid nitrogen vapor phase. Analytical flow cytometry was used to check the purity and quantity of every magnetically sorted T cell population. Genomic DNA was isolated from every sorted fraction and measured by UV absorbance on a Nanodrop 2000c. A remark on this clone: No antigen is known for it. Base qualities are missing; no much larger clone stands one base away.

Using the deep immunoSEQ assay, TCR CDR3 regions were amplified from genomic DNA by multiplex PCR. For each cell subset, the extracted genomic DNA was distributed evenly across all wells of several immunoSEQ 96-well plates, and each plate served as one replicate. For sorted subsets, each replicate PCR was loaded with about 0.2 ug genomic DNA, equivalent to 32,000 or so T cell genomes. Purified libraries were measured with a Qubit 3.0 fluorometer, size-checked on a Bioanalyzer 2100, and measured again with the KAPA Library Quantification kit. Each immunoSEQ 96-well plate was sequenced on its own single-read 150-cycle Illumina NextSeq 550 flow cell. From the authors' description of their analysis: Because the immunoSEQ output included only junctional sequences and no quality scores, the filtering could not be the same as the filtering used for full-length reads. Sequences were annotated with PyIR, a Python wrapper for IgBLAST v1.9, and V/J genes and CDR3 were assigned using IMGT germline references. Any read was removed if the V/J assignment was weak (E-value above 1e-6), the CDR3 was missing, or the read contained stop codons, out-of-frame junctions, or ambiguous translated residues. V3J clonotypes were defined as sequences sharing an identical inferred V gene, J gene, and CDR3 amino acid sequence. Percentage overlap between repertoires was calculated by dividing the number of shared unique clonotypes by the size of the smaller repertoire. Richness of each repertoire was evaluated using RTK rarefaction, the Chao1 estimator, and Recon v2.1 estimates of unobserved clonotypes. OLGA was used to compute generation probabilities for all TCRbeta clonotypes that the gDNA method yielded from a handful of donors. TCRdb carries this immuneACCESS record with in-frame sequences only. Its versions omit some clonotypes, under half of them owing to an unresolved V gene in the studies checked, with the rest unexplained. For V, J and clone size, that table is used; D and trimming come from the DNA. The sample table contains roughly 850,000 clones; only one count was recorded for 90% to 97% of them. Roughly 0.23% of the sample is in the top ten clones.

The CDR3 holds 15 amino acids from the cysteine to the phenylalanine. Only CDR3 DNA is held: 45 bases, read in frame from base 1. Deletion took 6 bases off V and 4 bases off J, with a span of 15 bases between the germline ends. The germline V gene (reference sequence) gives CDR1 as MNHEY and CDR2 as SMNVEV. Sequencing was done on a sample of naive CD8+ T cells sorted from blood. The sample's cell subset or site label, decoded: CD45RA+CCR7+. The V and J segments used are TRBV27 and TRBJ2-2; possibly the D gene is TRBD2, per 6 matching bases. This TCR came from a man aged 25 to 40 in good health. The encoded CDR3 is CASSRWGGGTGELFF. The nucleotides are TGTGCCAGCAGCAGGTGGGGAGGTGGCACCGGGGAGCTGTTTTTT.